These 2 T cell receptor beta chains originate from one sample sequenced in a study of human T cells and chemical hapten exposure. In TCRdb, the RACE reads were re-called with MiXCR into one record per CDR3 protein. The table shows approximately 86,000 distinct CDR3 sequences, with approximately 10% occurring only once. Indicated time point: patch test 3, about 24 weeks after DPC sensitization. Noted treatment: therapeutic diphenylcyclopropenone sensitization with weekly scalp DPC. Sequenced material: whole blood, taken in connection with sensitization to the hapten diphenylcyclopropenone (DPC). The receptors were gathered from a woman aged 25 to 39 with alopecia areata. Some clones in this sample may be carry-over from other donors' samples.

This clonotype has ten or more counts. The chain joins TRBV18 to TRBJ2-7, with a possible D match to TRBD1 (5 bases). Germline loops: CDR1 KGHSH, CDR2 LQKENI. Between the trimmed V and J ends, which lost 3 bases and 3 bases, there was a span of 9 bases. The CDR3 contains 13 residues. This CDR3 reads CASSPATDYEQYV. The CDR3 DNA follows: TGTGCCAGCTCACCTGCGACAGACTACGAGCAGTACGTC.

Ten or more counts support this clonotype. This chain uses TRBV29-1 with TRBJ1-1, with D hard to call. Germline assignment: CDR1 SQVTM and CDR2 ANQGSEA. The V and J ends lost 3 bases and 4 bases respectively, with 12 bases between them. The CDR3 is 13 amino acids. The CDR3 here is CSVDLGRSTEAFF. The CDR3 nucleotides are TGCAGCGTTGATTTAGGCAGATCCACTGAAGCTTTCTTT.